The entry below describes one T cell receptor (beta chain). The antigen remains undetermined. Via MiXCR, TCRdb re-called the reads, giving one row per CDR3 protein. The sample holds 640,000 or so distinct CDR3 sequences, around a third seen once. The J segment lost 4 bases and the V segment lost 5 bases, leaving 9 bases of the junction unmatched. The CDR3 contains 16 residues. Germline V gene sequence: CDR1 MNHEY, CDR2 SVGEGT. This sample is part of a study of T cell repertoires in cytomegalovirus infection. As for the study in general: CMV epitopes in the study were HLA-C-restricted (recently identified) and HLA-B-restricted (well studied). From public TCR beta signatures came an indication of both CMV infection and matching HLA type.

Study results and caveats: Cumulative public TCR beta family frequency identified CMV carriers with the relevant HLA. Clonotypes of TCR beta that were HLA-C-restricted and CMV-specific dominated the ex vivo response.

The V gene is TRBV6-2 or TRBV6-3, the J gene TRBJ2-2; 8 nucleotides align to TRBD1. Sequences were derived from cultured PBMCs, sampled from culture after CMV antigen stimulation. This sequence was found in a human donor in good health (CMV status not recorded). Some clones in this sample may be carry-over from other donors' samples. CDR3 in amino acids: CASSASPGGVTGELFF. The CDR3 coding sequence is TGTGCCAGCAGTGCAAGTCCAGGGGGCGTCACCGGGGAGCTGTTTTTT.